The rows below give T cell receptor beta chains drawn from one sample of a study of cytomegalovirus exposure and HLA in healthy donors. Profiling relied on immunoSEQ multiplex PCR, and the TCRdb table lists in-frame clones only, not all of them. The data contain approximately 110,000 clones, more than 60% of them seen just once; the ten biggest clones take up around 4.5%. The sequenced sample was PBMCs. These receptors all come from a woman aged 35 to 49 in good health and CMV-seronegative. The CDR3 runs from the conserved cysteine through the conserved F or W. Fields, in order: J gene, D gene, V gene, CDR3 protein. The D gene is left open where the match is weak.

>TRBJ2-1|TRBD2|TRBV6-1
CASSEVAGGFDEQFF
>TRBJ1-6|.|TRBV4-1
CASSRTYAGFSPLHF
>TRBJ1-2|TRBD1|TRBV4-2
CASSQEGDRGGGYTF
>TRBJ1-3|.|TRBV10-3
CAISEGRTGLGNTIYF
>TRBJ2-7|.|TRBV28
CASSRGGVSSYEQYF
>TRBJ2-7|.|TRBV6-5
CASSYATASYEQYF
>TRBJ2-2|.|TRBV7-3
CASSLRGEVTGELFF
>TRBJ1-5|TRBD1|TRBV19
CASSIATGRQPQHF
>TRBJ2-2|TRBD2|TRBV27
CASSPRTSPGELFF
>TRBJ2-7|.|TRBV27
CASGRRVDEQYF
>TRBJ2-7|.|TRBV2
CAIMSGEQYF
>TRBJ1-2|TRBD1|TRBV7-2
CASSPAAGGNGYTF
>TRBJ2-3|.|TRBV7-9
CASSLNGYTDTQYF
>TRBJ2-1|.|TRBV2
CASSERRKTYNEQFF
>TRBJ2-7|.|TRBV27
CASTREQYF
>TRBJ2-2|.|TRBV9
CASSVAQVTGELFF
>TRBJ2-7|.|TRBV11-2
CASSLYGSYEQYF
>TRBJ1-4|.|TRBV6-5
CASSYSKTSNEKLFF
>TRBJ2-3|TRBD2|TRBV6-6
CASSVAGSQYF
>TRBJ2-7|.|TRBV6-5
CASSFGGQSSYEQYF
>TRBJ2-1|.|TRBV5-4
CASSLTQGSYNEQFF
>TRBJ1-6|.|TRBV25-1
CASLGLYNSPLHF
>TRBJ1-1|TRBD1|TRBV6-6
CASSYPPGQGTEAFF
>TRBJ1-6|.|TRBV5-6
CASSLTGSPLHF
>TRBJ2-3|TRBD2|TRBV29-1
CSAGAGGTDTQYF
>TRBJ2-5|TRBD2|TRBV6-6
CASSYEAGGGETQYF
>.|TRBD2|TRBV28
CASSPGGPPSYEQYF
>TRBJ2-1|TRBD2|TRBV13
CASSPSTSGNNEQFF
>TRBJ2-1|.|TRBV28
CASRQSPGAEQFF
>TRBJ2-1|TRBD2|TRBV7-6
CASSFPGTTYNEQFF
>TRBJ1-1|.|TRBV10-3
CAIRSSGALNTEAFF
>TRBJ2-1|.|TRBV1
CTSSQVRTFGKNEQFF
>TRBJ2-7|TRBD1|TRBV4-2
CASSQVSGQGAGEQYF
>TRBJ2-7|.|TRBV19
CASSIAPGPYEQYF
>TRBJ1-1|.|TRBV30
CAWSVATGKGAFF
>TRBJ1-2|TRBD1|TRBV5-1
CASSLPPGTGENYGYTF
>TRBJ2-1|TRBD1|TRBV6-1
CASSSPGQGVYEQFF
>TRBJ2-5|TRBD2|TRBV10-3
CAISASGGASETQYF
>TRBJ1-5|TRBD1|TRBV5-1
CASSSGQGTNQPQHF
>TRBJ1-2|.|TRBV5-4
CASSSGVYGYTF
>TRBJ1-1|.|TRBV6-5
CASSYQEDTEAFF
>TRBJ1-3|.|TRBV18
CASSTTAENTIYF
>TRBJ2-1|TRBD1|TRBV6-5
CASSATNRGHEQFF
>TRBJ2-7|TRBD2|TRBV14
CARGREGF
>TRBJ1-6|.|TRBV19
CASSIVPVSDSSSYNSPLHF
>TRBJ2-7|.|TRBV7-9
CASSLTGEQYF
>TRBJ2-1|.|TRBV4-1
CASSQVSRRPGEQFF